Listed below are T cell receptor beta chains from one sample, sequenced in a study of T-cell memory formation after mild COVID-19. TCRdb ran MiXCR on the 5' RACE reads and lists one entry per CDR3 protein. The sample carries about 400,000 distinct CDR3 sequences, approximately 24% recorded once. Material for sequencing was PBMCs or a T cell subset sorted from them (not recorded which). These TCRs come from an adult woman who had mild COVID-19 (a few samples of this study predate the infection). Cell type and time point are not known. CDR3s include the opening cysteine and the closing phenylalanine or tryptophan. The D gene is left open where the match is weak. Clone size, where shown, is once, few, many, or a class for clones that have expanded.

CDR3 DNA: TGTGCCAGCAGTGAATTGGTAGGGGGCCAAAACATTCAGTACTTC; CDR3 protein: CASSELVGGQNIQYF; D gene: TRBD1; V gene: TRBV6-1; J gene: TRBJ2-4; clone size: -
CDR3 DNA: TGTGCCAGCAGCTCCCTTAGGGGACAGGGAATCGACGAGCAGTACTTC; CDR3 protein: CASSSLRGQGIDEQYF; D gene: TRBD1; V gene: TRBV5-6; J gene: TRBJ2-7; clone size: few
CDR3 DNA: TGTGCCTGGAGTTCGAACACAGGGGCCCCGGCCGGGGAGCTGTTTTTT; CDR3 protein: CAWSSNTGAPAGELFF; D gene: TRBD1; V gene: TRBV30; J gene: TRBJ2-2; clone size: -
CDR3 DNA: TGTGCTAGCAGCGTTAGCGGGAAAGAGACCCAGTACTTC; CDR3 protein: CASSVSGKETQYF; D gene: TRBD2; V gene: TRBV7-7; J gene: TRBJ2-5; clone size: few
CDR3 DNA: TGTGCCAGCAGCCCTCAGGTGGGGACGGATTCACCCCTCCACTTT; CDR3 protein: CASSPQVGTDSPLHF; D gene: -; V gene: TRBV7-2; J gene: TRBJ1-6; clone size: few
CDR3 DNA: TGTGCCAGCAGCCTGACGTCCGGCTCCTACGAGCAGTACTTC; CDR3 protein: CASSLTSGSYEQYF; D gene: -; V gene: TRBV12-3/TRBV12-4; J gene: TRBJ2-7; clone size: many
CDR3 DNA: TGTGCCAGCAGTTTAGGGTGGGGACAGGCCTCGGGCACTGAAGCTTTCTTT; CDR3 protein: CASSLGWGQASGTEAFF; D gene: TRBD1; V gene: TRBV12-3/TRBV12-4; J gene: TRBJ1-1; clone size: few
CDR3 DNA: TGCAGCGTAGCGTTTCGGGGCGGAGAGACCCAGTACTTC; CDR3 protein: CSVAFRGGETQYF; D gene: -; V gene: TRBV29-1; J gene: TRBJ2-5; clone size: few
CDR3 DNA: TGCAGCCCAAAGATCATGAACACTGAAGCTTTCTTT; CDR3 protein: CSPKIMNTEAFF; D gene: -; V gene: TRBV20-1; J gene: TRBJ1-1; clone size: -
CDR3 DNA: TGTGCCAGCAGTTTACGGACAGGGTCGGTTGAAGCTTTCTTT; CDR3 protein: CASSLRTGSVEAFF; D gene: TRBD1; V gene: TRBV12-3/TRBV12-4; J gene: TRBJ1-1; clone size: few
CDR3 DNA: TGCGCCAGCAGCTTACTGTCCTTGGACGGAGGAAACACCATATATTTT; CDR3 protein: CASSLLSLDGGNTIYF; D gene: -; V gene: TRBV5-1; J gene: TRBJ1-3; clone size: few
CDR3 DNA: TGTGCCAGCAGTTTAGGCGGGGGTGGAAGTGAAAAACTGTTTTTT; CDR3 protein: CASSLGGGGSEKLFF; D gene: -; V gene: TRBV12-3/TRBV12-4; J gene: TRBJ1-4; clone size: few
CDR3 DNA: TGCAGTGGGTCCCCTATAGCGGGAGGGCCGAATGAGCAGTTCTTC; CDR3 protein: CSGSPIAGGPNEQFF; D gene: TRBD2; V gene: TRBV20-1; J gene: TRBJ2-1; clone size: -
CDR3 DNA: TGCGCCAGCAGCTTATGGGAGCCGCGGGATGAGCAGTTCTTC; CDR3 protein: CASSLWEPRDEQFF; D gene: -; V gene: TRBV5-1; J gene: TRBJ2-1; clone size: -
CDR3 DNA: TGTGCCAGCAGCCGGGGGGACAGCTCTAGCACAGATACGCAGTATTTT; CDR3 protein: CASSRGDSSSTDTQYF; D gene: -; V gene: TRBV16; J gene: TRBJ2-3; clone size: -
CDR3 DNA: TGCAGTGCTGGCCGACTAGCGGGGGACAATGAGCAGTTCTTC; CDR3 protein: CSAGRLAGDNEQFF; D gene: TRBD2; V gene: TRBV20-1; J gene: TRBJ2-1; clone size: few
CDR3 DNA: TGTGCCAGCAGGGCCGGGCTAGCGGGGACAGATACGCAGTATTTT; CDR3 protein: CASRAGLAGTDTQYF; D gene: TRBD2; V gene: TRBV7-3; J gene: TRBJ2-3; clone size: -
CDR3 DNA: TGTGCCAGCAGCTTCCCGGGACTAGCGGGAACAATCACCGGGGAGCTGTTTTTT; CDR3 protein: CASSFPGLAGTITGELFF; D gene: TRBD2; V gene: TRBV11-3; J gene: TRBJ2-2; clone size: -
CDR3 DNA: TGTGCCAGCCGCACAGGGCCCACTGAAGCTTTCTTT; CDR3 protein: CASRTGPTEAFF; D gene: -; V gene: TRBV6-2/TRBV6-3; J gene: TRBJ1-1; clone size: -
CDR3 DNA: TGTGCCAGCACGGGGGTGGCGGGAGCTATCGAGCAGTACTTC; CDR3 protein: CASTGVAGAIEQYF; D gene: TRBD2; V gene: TRBV7-2; J gene: TRBJ2-7; clone size: -
CDR3 DNA: TGTGCCAGCAGCCCCCGGGACAGGGGAGCATTTTCGCATGGGGCCAACGTCCTGACTTTC; CDR3 protein: CASSPRDRGAFSHGANVLTF; D gene: TRBD1; V gene: TRBV7-9; J gene: TRBJ2-6; clone size: once
CDR3 DNA: TGTGCCAGCAGCTTAGAGAGTAACTCTGGAAACACCATATATTTT; CDR3 protein: CASSLESNSGNTIYF; D gene: -; V gene: TRBV7-9; J gene: TRBJ1-3; clone size: few
CDR3 DNA: TGTGCCAGCAGCTTAGAAGGAAACGCGGATACGCAGTATTTT; CDR3 protein: CASSLEGNADTQYF; D gene: -; V gene: TRBV7-8; J gene: TRBJ2-3; clone size: -
CDR3 DNA: TGTGCCAGCAGCCCCCCCCCTAGCGGGAGGGATCGGTACTTC; CDR3 protein: CASSPPPSGRDRYF; D gene: TRBD2; V gene: TRBV7-2; J gene: TRBJ2-7; clone size: few
CDR3 DNA: TGCAGTGCTAGAGATTGGACAGGCGATGGGGCTAACTATGGCTACACCTTC; CDR3 protein: CSARDWTGDGANYGYTF; D gene: TRBD1; V gene: TRBV20-1; J gene: TRBJ1-2; clone size: -
CDR3 DNA: TGTGCCAGTAGTATCGACAATGAGCAGTTCTTC; CDR3 protein: CASSIDNEQFF; D gene: -; V gene: TRBV19; J gene: TRBJ2-1; clone size: -
CDR3 DNA: TGTGCCAGCAGCTCGTACACAGGGCGGGTGGCTGAAGCTTTCTTT; CDR3 protein: CASSSYTGRVAEAFF; D gene: -; V gene: TRBV5-6; J gene: TRBJ1-1; clone size: once
CDR3 DNA: TGTGCCTGGAGTCTATTGGGGGGTTACAATGAGCAGTTCTTC; CDR3 protein: CAWSLLGGYNEQFF; D gene: -; V gene: TRBV30; J gene: TRBJ2-1; clone size: few
CDR3 DNA: TGTGCCAGCAGCTCCCTAGCGGGAGGGCCGAGGTACGAGCAGTACTTC; CDR3 protein: CASSSLAGGPRYEQYF; D gene: TRBD2; V gene: TRBV7-2; J gene: TRBJ2-7; clone size: few
CDR3 DNA: TGTGCCAGCAGCCAAGGCTCACAGGGGGCGTTTAGCAATCAGCCCCAGCATTTT; CDR3 protein: CASSQGSQGAFSNQPQHF; D gene: TRBD1; V gene: TRBV3-1; J gene: TRBJ1-5; clone size: -
CDR3 DNA: TGCGCCAGCAGCTTGGTGGTGACCTATGGCTACACCTTC; CDR3 protein: CASSLVVTYGYTF; D gene: -; V gene: TRBV5-1; J gene: TRBJ1-2; clone size: -
CDR3 DNA: TGTGCCAGCAGTTCGACAGGGTTGATGAACACTGAAGCTTTCTTT; CDR3 protein: CASSSTGLMNTEAFF; D gene: TRBD1; V gene: TRBV6-6; J gene: TRBJ1-1; clone size: -
CDR3 DNA: TGTGCCAGCAGCTACGTCGCCAATGAGCAGTTCTTC; CDR3 protein: CASSYVANEQFF; D gene: -; V gene: TRBV12-3/TRBV12-4; J gene: TRBJ2-1; clone size: few
CDR3 DNA: TGCAGTGCTAGCGACAGGGTAACCAAAGAGACCCAGTACTTC; CDR3 protein: CSASDRVTKETQYF; D gene: TRBD1; V gene: TRBV20-1; J gene: TRBJ2-5; clone size: -
CDR3 DNA: TGTGCCAGCAGAAAGCCAGGGGAGTGGTTAATATTTTACAATGAGCAGTTCTTC; CDR3 protein: CASRKPGEWLIFYNEQFF; D gene: -; V gene: TRBV6-5; J gene: TRBJ2-1; clone size: few
CDR3 DNA: TGTGCCAGCAGCTTGGCGGCGGTACGACGCGAGCAGTACTTC; CDR3 protein: CASSLAAVRREQYF; D gene: -; V gene: TRBV5-6; J gene: TRBJ2-7; clone size: few
CDR3 DNA: TGTGCCAGCAGTTCCCCCGGACAGCAGCTGGCCAACGTCCTGACTTTC; CDR3 protein: CASSSPGQQLANVLTF; D gene: -; V gene: TRBV6-2/TRBV6-3; J gene: TRBJ2-6; clone size: -
CDR3 DNA: TGTGCCAGCAGCTTAGGCCGGACAGGGGAATTCGGGGAATTCGCCTACGAGCAGTACTTC; CDR3 protein: CASSLGRTGEFGEFAYEQYF; D gene: TRBD1; V gene: TRBV7-9; J gene: TRBJ2-7; clone size: -
CDR3 DNA: TGTGCCAGCAGCGAGACAGGGGGAAGGGGCTACACCTTC; CDR3 protein: CASSETGGRGYTF; D gene: TRBD1; V gene: TRBV4-2; J gene: TRBJ1-2; clone size: few
CDR3 DNA: TGTGCCAGCAGCTTAGAGGCGGTCGGAGAGCAGTACTTC; CDR3 protein: CASSLEAVGEQYF; D gene: -; V gene: TRBV7-2; J gene: TRBJ2-7; clone size: -
CDR3 DNA: TGTGCCAGCAGCCAAGACCTGACAGGGGGAAACACCATATATTTT; CDR3 protein: CASSQDLTGGNTIYF; D gene: TRBD1; V gene: TRBV3-1; J gene: TRBJ1-3; clone size: -
CDR3 DNA: TGTGCCAGCTCACCCGGCCAGGGGAGGTTGGGTGAAGCTTTCTTT; CDR3 protein: CASSPGQGRLGEAFF; D gene: -; V gene: TRBV18; J gene: TRBJ1-1; clone size: few
CDR3 DNA: TGCAGTGCCGGGACTAGCGTCTACAATGAGCAGTTCTTC; CDR3 protein: CSAGTSVYNEQFF; D gene: TRBD2; V gene: TRBV20-1; J gene: TRBJ2-1; clone size: -
CDR3 DNA: TGTGCCAGCAGTTTAACAGGGAGTAATTCACCCCTCCACTTT; CDR3 protein: CASSLTGSNSPLHF; D gene: -; V gene: TRBV27; J gene: TRBJ1-6; clone size: few
CDR3 DNA: TGTGCCAGCAGTTTACAGGGACACCCAACGAACACTGAAGCTTTCTTT; CDR3 protein: CASSLQGHPTNTEAFF; D gene: -; V gene: TRBV12-3/TRBV12-4; J gene: TRBJ1-1; clone size: -
CDR3 DNA: TGTGCCAGCAGTCCCACGACCTCTGGAAACACCATATATTTT; CDR3 protein: CASSPTTSGNTIYF; D gene: -; V gene: TRBV12-3/TRBV12-4; J gene: TRBJ1-3; clone size: -
CDR3 DNA: TGTGCCAGCAACCCCGACCACTCTGGGGCCAACGTCCTGACTTTC; CDR3 protein: CASNPDHSGANVLTF; D gene: -; V gene: TRBV12-3/TRBV12-4; J gene: TRBJ2-6; clone size: many
CDR3 DNA: TGCGCCAGCAGCTCCAGTCCAGGGGACTCCTATAATTCACCCCTCCACTTT; CDR3 protein: CASSSSPGDSYNSPLHF; D gene: -; V gene: TRBV5-1; J gene: TRBJ1-6; clone size: many
CDR3 DNA: TGTGCCACCAGCAGAGAAGTATCGCTCGTCCTGACTTTC; CDR3 protein: CATSREVSLVLTF; D gene: -; V gene: TRBV15; J gene: TRBJ2-6; clone size: -
CDR3 DNA: TGCGCCAGCAGCCCACTCCATGAGAACCAGAACACTGAAGCTTTCTTT; CDR3 protein: CASSPLHENQNTEAFF; D gene: -; V gene: TRBV5-1; J gene: TRBJ1-1; clone size: -
CDR3 DNA: TGTGCCAGCAGTTCCCACCCAGGGCGCACCGGGGAGCTGTTTTTT; CDR3 protein: CASSSHPGRTGELFF; D gene: -; V gene: TRBV6-5; J gene: TRBJ2-2; clone size: -
CDR3 DNA: TGTGCCAGCAGCGATCCAGGAAGGGACGAAGCGTTCTTC; CDR3 protein: CASSDPGRDEAFF; D gene: -; V gene: TRBV7-9; J gene: TRBJ2-1; clone size: -
CDR3 DNA: TGTGCCAGCAGCCATTCTAGCGGACAGCGGGGCAATGAGCAGTTCTTC; CDR3 protein: CASSHSSGQRGNEQFF; D gene: -; V gene: TRBV9; J gene: TRBJ2-1; clone size: -
CDR3 DNA: TGTGCCAGCAGAAGGGGTAGCACAGATACGCAGTATTTT; CDR3 protein: CASRRGSTDTQYF; D gene: -; V gene: TRBV6-5; J gene: TRBJ2-3; clone size: few
CDR3 DNA: TGTGCCAGCAGCTTGGGGCAGGACAGCAATCAGCCCCAGCATTTT; CDR3 protein: CASSLGQDSNQPQHF; D gene: -; V gene: TRBV5-4; J gene: TRBJ1-5; clone size: few
CDR3 DNA: TGCAGCGTTGGGGTGTATTACAATGAGCAGTTCTTC; CDR3 protein: CSVGVYYNEQFF; D gene: -; V gene: TRBV29-1; J gene: TRBJ2-1; clone size: few
CDR3 DNA: TGTGCCACCAGTGATGCCGGACTAGGGGGGACCCAGTACTTC; CDR3 protein: CATSDAGLGGTQYF; D gene: -; V gene: TRBV24-1; J gene: TRBJ2-5; clone size: -
CDR3 DNA: TGTGCCAGCAGCTTAAGAGGGTACTACGAGCAGTACTTC; CDR3 protein: CASSLRGYYEQYF; D gene: -; V gene: TRBV11-3; J gene: TRBJ2-7; clone size: -
CDR3 DNA: TGCGCCAGCAGCCCCATAGGGCTAGCTAAAGAGACCCAGTACTTC; CDR3 protein: CASSPIGLAKETQYF; D gene: -; V gene: TRBV4-3; J gene: TRBJ2-5; clone size: few